These T cell receptor beta chains were read from a single sample in a study of OX40 agonist ivuxolimab in advanced cancers. The protocol was immunoSEQ multiplex PCR, while the TCRdb copy is restricted to in-frame clones and leaves out a portion. The sample includes about 66,000 clones, approximately 78% of them seen just once. The source was CD4+ or CD8+ T cells sorted from blood, collected in a trial of the OX40 agonist ivuxolimab. The receptors here all came from an adult with an advanced solid tumor such as melanoma, head and neck, liver or kidney cancer. CDR3s include the opening cysteine and the closing phenylalanine or tryptophan. D genes are given only for firm matches. For some rows the clone size is stated as once, few or many, or as a class when expanded; others skip it.

V,D,J,size,DNA,CDR3
TRBV7-9,-,TRBJ2-2,-,TGTGCCAGCAGCCGGGGGCGACAGGGCATGTACACCGGGGAGCTGTTTTTT,CASSRGRQGMYTGELFF
TRBV9,TRBD2,TRBJ2-5,-,TGTGCCAGCAGCGTAGGTACTAGCGACCAAGAGACCCAGTACTTC,CASSVGTSDQETQYF
TRBV7-8,-,TRBJ2-7,medium-sized,TGTGCCAGCAGGGGGGGAGGGACAGTGTACCACGAGCAGTACTTC,CASRGGGTVYHEQYF
TRBV7-9,-,TRBJ1-2,few,TGTGCCAGCAGCTTGCACATTAACTATGGCTACACCTTC,CASSLHINYGYTF
TRBV18,-,TRBJ2-1,-,TGTGCCAGCTGCGTGTCGTTCGGCTCCTACAATGAGCAGTTCTTC,CASCVSFGSYNEQFF
TRBV10-3,-,TRBJ1-4,-,TGTGCCATCAGTGAGAGAGACGGGGTTAGGAATGAAAAACTGTTTTTT,CAISERDGVRNEKLFF
TRBV7-2,-,TRBJ1-4,-,TGTGCCAGCAGCTTCCTCAGCGGGGGGCGCGGGGAAAAACTGTTTTTT,CASSFLSGGRGEKLFF
TRBV14,TRBD1,TRBJ1-4,-,TGTGCCAGCAGCCAAAGAAAGGTTGAAGGGACAGGGAACGAAAAACTGTTTTTT,CASSQRKVEGTGNEKLFF
TRBV18,-,TRBJ1-1,-,TGTGCCAGCTCAACAGACATGAACACTGAAGCTTTCTTT,CASSTDMNTEAFF
TRBV7-9,-,TRBJ1-2,-,TGTGCCAGCAGCTCCATCGGGCAGGGAGCAAATGGCTACACCTTC,CASSSIGQGANGYTF
TRBV7-8,-,TRBJ1-2,-,TGTGCCAGCAGCTTAGGTTCAGGGCGAAGTGGCTACACCTTC,CASSLGSGRSGYTF
TRBV5-1,-,TRBJ1-3,-,TGCGCCAGCAGCTTAACTGGCTCAGCTGGAAACACCATATATTTT,CASSLTGSAGNTIYF
TRBV10-2,TRBD2,TRBJ2-7,-,TGCGCCAGCAGTGGCCCGGCTAGCGGGAGGTCCTCCTACGAGCAGTACTTC,CASSGPASGRSSYEQYF
TRBV5-1,-,TRBJ1-5,-,TGCGCCAGCAGTTTTGGGGGACTGGGTAATCAGCCCCAGCATTTT,CASSFGGLGNQPQHF
TRBV5-1,TRBD1,TRBJ1-2,-,TGCGCCAGCAGCTCCGATCCCTCCCAGGGGGCTGACTATGGCTACACCTTC,CASSSDPSQGADYGYTF
TRBV6-5,TRBD1,TRBJ1-5,-,TGTGCCAGCAGACAGGGACAGCGGAATCAGCCCCAGCATTTT,CASRQGQRNQPQHF
TRBV10-3,-,TRBJ2-2,-,TGTGCCATCAGTGTTCAGGGGCAGGCCGGGGAGCTGTTTTTT,CAISVQGQAGELFF
TRBV2,-,TRBJ1-5,-,TGTGCCAGCAGTGTTGCGGGTTTGAGCAATCAGCCCCAGCATTTT,CASSVAGLSNQPQHF
TRBV25-1,TRBD1,TRBJ1-2,-,TGTGCCAGCAGTCTGGGACAGGGGAGTTATGGCTACACCTTC,CASSLGQGSYGYTF
TRBV5-6,-,TRBJ1-2,-,TGTGCCAGCAGCTTGGCTAGAGATGGCTACACCTTC,CASSLARDGYTF
TRBV5-1,TRBD1,TRBJ1-1,-,TGCGCCAGCAGCTGGGGTACAGGGGATCGAACTGAAGCTTTCTTT,CASSWGTGDRTEAFF
TRBV9,-,TRBJ2-1,-,TGTGCCAGCAGCGTTCAACCCGAGGATGCTGAGCAGTTCTTC,CASSVQPEDAEQFF
TRBV7-2,-,TRBJ2-5,few,TGTGCCAGCAGCCCCCTACCAGAGACCCAGTACTTC,CASSPLPETQYF
TRBV18,-,TRBJ1-2,-,TGTGCCAGCTCACCAAGACAGACTCCTAACTATGGCTACACCTTC,CASSPRQTPNYGYTF
TRBV7-6,TRBD2,TRBJ2-1,-,TGTGCCAGCAGCTGGGGGACTAGCCACCACAATGAGCAGTTCTTC,CASSWGTSHHNEQFF
TRBV6-6,TRBD2,TRBJ2-7,-,TGTGCCAGCAGTTACTCTTATAGCGGGAGGATTTACGAGCAGTACTTC,CASSYSYSGRIYEQYF
TRBV6-1,-,TRBJ1-5,-,TGTGCCAGCAGTGATGAACAGGGTTCTCAAATGGGCAATCAGCCCCAGCATTTT,CASSDEQGSQMGNQPQHF
TRBV19,-,TRBJ2-3,-,TGTGCCAGTAGTATAGCGGGGGCTAGCACAGATACGCAGTATTTT,CASSIAGASTDTQYF
TRBV27,TRBD1,TRBJ2-5,-,TGTGCCAGCAGTGAATGGGGGACAGTCCAAGAGACCCAGTACTTC,CASSEWGTVQETQYF
TRBV7-2,-,TRBJ1-6,-,TGTGCCAGCAGTTTCCTGGGTTCTCTCCACTTT,CASSFLGSLHF
TRBV15,-,TRBJ1-1,-,TGTGCCACCAGCAGAGACCTCCCAGGGGCCAACACTGAAGCTTTCTTT,CATSRDLPGANTEAFF
TRBV4-2,-,TRBJ1-3,-,TGTGCCAGCAGCCAAGACCCGAGAGGAGGCGCTGGAAACACCATATATTTT,CASSQDPRGGAGNTIYF
TRBV9,-,TRBJ2-1,-,TGTGCCAGCAGCGTTGGGTTCGGAGGGCTCTACAATGAGCAGTTCTTC,CASSVGFGGLYNEQFF
TRBV19,-,TRBJ1-6,once,TGTGCCAGTCGAAGCTGGGCGGTTAATTCACCCCTCCACTTT,CASRSWAVNSPLHF
TRBV6-6,-,TRBJ1-3,-,TGTGCCAGCAGTTTCACCTGGGACCACGGAAACACCATATATTTT,CASSFTWDHGNTIYF
TRBV6-5,-,TRBJ2-7,few,TGTGCCAGCAGTTGGACCACCCGACAGCCCGGCGAGCAGTACTTC,CASSWTTRQPGEQYF
TRBV4-1,-,TRBJ1-5,-,TGTGCCGGATTTTGGAATCAGCCCCAGCATTTT,CAGFWNQPQHF
TRBV7-2,-,TRBJ2-7,-,TGTGCCAGCAGCTCCGTTAGCTCCTACGAGCAGTACTTC,CASSSVSSYEQYF
TRBV6-4,-,TRBJ1-2,-,TGTGCCAGCAGTGACTCTTTTTTCGCCCCAATACCTAGCTACACCTTC,CASSDSFFAPIPSYTF
TRBV19,-,TRBJ1-2,-,TGTGCCAGTAGTATAGCGGCGGGGTCGGGCTATGGCTACACCTTC,CASSIAAGSGYGYTF
TRBV5-4,-,TRBJ2-6,-,TGTGCCAGCAGCTTTGGTACTGGGGCCAACGTCCTGACTTTC,CASSFGTGANVLTF
TRBV7-6,TRBD2,TRBJ2-7,-,TGTGCCAGCAGCTTGTCTAGCGGGAACTACGAGCAGTACTTC,CASSLSSGNYEQYF
TRBV4-2,-,TRBJ2-1,once,TGTGCCAGCAGTGGGGTGAGCTCCTACAATGAGCAGTTCTTC,CASSGVSSYNEQFF
TRBV18,TRBD2,TRBJ2-1,-,TGTGCCAGCTCACCTGACTGGCGGGAGGGCCTGAAGAATGAGCAGTTCTTC,CASSPDWREGLKNEQFF
TRBV29-1,-,TRBJ2-3,-,TGCAGCGGTCAGTTGGAAGATACGCAGTATTTT,CSGQLEDTQYF